This entry lists 3 T cell receptor beta chains sequenced from one sample in a study of identical twins. TCRdb redid the calling of the 5' RACE reads with MiXCR, one entry per CDR3 protein. This sample carries hundreds of thousands of distinct CDR3 sequences, around 24% of them seen once, and the ten largest clones take 2.9%. These sequences were also reported in another study, on T cells expressing NK-cell markers.

The source material was CD4+ T cells sorted from blood. These receptors all come from a woman aged 18-35 years in good health.

V and J are TRBV20-1 and TRBJ2-4; either TRBD1 or TRBD2 may supply D (5 bases each). The V gene lost 0 bases and the J gene lost 4 bases, with 13 bases spanning the gap. Germline V CDR1 and CDR2: DFQATT, SNEGSKA (reference sequence). CDR3 size: 15 residues. In DNA, the CDR3 is TGCAGTGCTAGAGATCTCTCCAGGGAGAAAAACATTCAGTACTTC. Translating it yields CSARDLSREKNIQYF.

This clonotype was detected only a few times. The chain links TRBV10-1 to TRBJ2-7; D may match TRBD1 or TRBD2 (5 bases each). Trimming shortened V by 6 bases and J by 5 bases, and 8 bases separated the two germline ends. Germline V lookup: CDR1 WNHNN, CDR2 SYGVQD (reference sequence). This CDR3 has 11 residues. The CDR3 sequence: CASSRGHEQYF. CDR3 bases: TGCGCCAGCAGCCGGGGACACGAGCAGTACTTC.

The chain carries TRBV19 and TRBJ2-1, with 10 bases fitting TRBD1. V was pared by 3 bases and J by 6 bases, with 5 bases of the junction left unmatched. The CDR3 consists of 15 residues. Looked up from germline, CDR1 is LNHDA and CDR2 is SQIVND (reference sequence). The CDR3, as DNA: TGTGCCAGTAGTATTCTAGGACAGGGGGGCAATGAGCAGTTCTTC. Translation gives CASSILGQGGNEQFF.